This record covers a single T cell receptor beta chain. As yet, its antigen is unknown. These data are taken from a study of shared clonotypes between healthy human individuals. The CDR3 spans 14 residues. Germline loops: CDR1 SGHNT, CDR2 YENEEA. Trimming removed 2 bases at V and 1 base at J, with 9 bases between. Deep-level settings were used for running the assay. The table came from immunoSEQ multiplex PCR; TCRdb's copy has only in-frame clones and leaves some out. The table records some 2.4 million clones, 93% of them present only once. Findings and caveats of the study: Rarefaction exposed incomplete sorted-subset sequencing despite large depth.

Sequences were obtained from naive CD4+ T cells from PBMCs. This sample's subset: CD45RA+ positively selected. This sequence originates from a young man in good health. Some clones in this sample may be carry-over from other donors' samples. This chain connects TRBV11-3 to TRBJ2-7, with D perhaps matching TRBD1 (6 bases). CDR3 sequence (DNA): TGTGCCAGCAGCTTACACAGGGAGTCCTACGAGCAGTACTTC. Translating gives CASSLHRESYEQYF. The whole variable domain, filled in from reference TRBV11-3 and TRBJ2-7, reads EAGVVQSPRYKIIEKKQPVAFWCNPISGHNTLYWYLQNLGQGPELLIRYENEEAVDDSQLPKDRFSAERLKGVDSTLKIQPAELGDSAVYLCASSLHRESYEQYFGPGTRLTVT.